This T cell receptor (beta chain) was recorded in a study of blood T cell repertoires in COVID-19. Study details: Both acute and convalescent COVID-19 samples were obtained from the United States, Italy and Spain.

The CDR3 sequence is 16 residues long. Per the germline V gene, CDR1 is SEHNR and CDR2 is FQNEAQ (reference sequence). With 1 base removed from V and 1 base from J, the gap between germline ends came to 11 bases. Clinical history reported by participants formed the basis on which cohorts were assigned. As originally analysed: Quantification of nucleated cells was approximated via reference gene primer amplification. Sequenced by immunoSEQ multiplex PCR; TCRdb stores in-frame clones only, minus some. The V and J calls and the clone size are those of that table, but D and trimming were determined from the DNA. The sample has 250,000 to 300,000 clones; 70% to 90% are singletons.

The rearrangement links TRBV7-9 to TRBJ1-3; D is unresolved. The clonotype comes from a woman in her fifties or sixties who had been exposed to COVID-19. Sequenced sample: PBMCs or T cells enriched from blood (not recorded which). The CDR3 DNA reads as TGTGCCAGCAGCTTAGTCCTTAATCGTTCTGGAAACACCATATATTTT. This translates into CASSLVLNRSGNTIYF.